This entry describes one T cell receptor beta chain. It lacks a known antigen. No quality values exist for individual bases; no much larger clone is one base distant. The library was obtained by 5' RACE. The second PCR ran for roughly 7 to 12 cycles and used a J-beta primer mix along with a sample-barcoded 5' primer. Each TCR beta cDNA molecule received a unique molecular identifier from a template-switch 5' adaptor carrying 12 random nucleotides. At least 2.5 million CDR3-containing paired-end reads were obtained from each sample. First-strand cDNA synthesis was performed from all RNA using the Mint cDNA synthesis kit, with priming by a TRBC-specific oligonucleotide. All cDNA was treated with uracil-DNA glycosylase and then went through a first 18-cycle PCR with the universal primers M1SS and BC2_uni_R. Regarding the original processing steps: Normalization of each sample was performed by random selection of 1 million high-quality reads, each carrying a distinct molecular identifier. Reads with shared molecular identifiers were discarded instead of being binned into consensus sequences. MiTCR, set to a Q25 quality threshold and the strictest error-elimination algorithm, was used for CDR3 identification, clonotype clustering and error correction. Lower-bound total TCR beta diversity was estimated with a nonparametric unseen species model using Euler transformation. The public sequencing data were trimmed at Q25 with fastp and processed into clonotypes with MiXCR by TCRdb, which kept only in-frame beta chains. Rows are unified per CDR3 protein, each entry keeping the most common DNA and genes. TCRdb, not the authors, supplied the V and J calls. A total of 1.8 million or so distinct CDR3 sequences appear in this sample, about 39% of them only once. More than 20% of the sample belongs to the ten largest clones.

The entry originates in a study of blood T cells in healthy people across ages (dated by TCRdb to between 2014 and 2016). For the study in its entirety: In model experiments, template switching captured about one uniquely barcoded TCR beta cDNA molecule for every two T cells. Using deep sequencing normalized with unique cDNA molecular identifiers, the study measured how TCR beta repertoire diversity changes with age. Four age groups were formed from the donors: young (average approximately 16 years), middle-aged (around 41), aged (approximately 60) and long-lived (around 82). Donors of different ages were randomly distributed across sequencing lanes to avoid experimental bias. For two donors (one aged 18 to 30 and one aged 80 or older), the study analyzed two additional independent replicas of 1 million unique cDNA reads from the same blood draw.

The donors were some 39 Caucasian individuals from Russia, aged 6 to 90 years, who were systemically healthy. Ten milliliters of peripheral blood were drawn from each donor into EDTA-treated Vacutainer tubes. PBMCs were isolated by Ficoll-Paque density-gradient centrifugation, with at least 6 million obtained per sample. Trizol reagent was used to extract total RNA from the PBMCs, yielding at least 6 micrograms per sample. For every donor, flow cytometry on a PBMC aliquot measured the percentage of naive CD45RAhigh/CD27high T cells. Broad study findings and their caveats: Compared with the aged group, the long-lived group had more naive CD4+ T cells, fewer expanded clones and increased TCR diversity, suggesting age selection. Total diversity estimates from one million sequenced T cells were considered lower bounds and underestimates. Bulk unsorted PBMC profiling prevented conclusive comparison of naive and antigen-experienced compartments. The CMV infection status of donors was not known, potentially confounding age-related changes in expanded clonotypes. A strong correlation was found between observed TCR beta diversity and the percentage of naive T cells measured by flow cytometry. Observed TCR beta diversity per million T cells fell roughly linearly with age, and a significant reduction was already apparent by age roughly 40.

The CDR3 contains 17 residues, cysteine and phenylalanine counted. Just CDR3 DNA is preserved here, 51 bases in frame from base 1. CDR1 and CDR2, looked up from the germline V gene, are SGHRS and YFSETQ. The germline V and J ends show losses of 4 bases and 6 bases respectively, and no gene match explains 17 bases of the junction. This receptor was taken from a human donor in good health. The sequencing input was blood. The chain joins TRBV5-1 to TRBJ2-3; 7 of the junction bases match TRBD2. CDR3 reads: CASSLRPRDYSPDTQYF. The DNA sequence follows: TGCGCCAGCAGCCTTCGGCCCCGGGACTATTCCCCCGATACGCAGTATTTT.